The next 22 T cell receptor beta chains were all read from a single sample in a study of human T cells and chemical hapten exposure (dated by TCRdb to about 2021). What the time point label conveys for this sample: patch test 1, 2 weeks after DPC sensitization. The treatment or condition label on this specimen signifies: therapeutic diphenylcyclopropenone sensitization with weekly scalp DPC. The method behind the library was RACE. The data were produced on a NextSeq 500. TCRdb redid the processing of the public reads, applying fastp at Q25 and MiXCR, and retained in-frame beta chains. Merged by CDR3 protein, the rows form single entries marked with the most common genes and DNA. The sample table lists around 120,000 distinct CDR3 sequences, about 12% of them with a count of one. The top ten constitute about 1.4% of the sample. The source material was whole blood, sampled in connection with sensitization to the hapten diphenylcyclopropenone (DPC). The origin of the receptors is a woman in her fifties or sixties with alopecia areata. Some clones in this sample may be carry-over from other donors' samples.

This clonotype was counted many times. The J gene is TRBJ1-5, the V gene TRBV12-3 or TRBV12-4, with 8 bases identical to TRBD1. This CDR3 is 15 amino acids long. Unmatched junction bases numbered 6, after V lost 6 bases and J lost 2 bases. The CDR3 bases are TGTGCCAGCAGCTCAACAGGGGGAGGCAATCAGCCCCAGCATTTT. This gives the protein CASSSTGGGNQPQHF.

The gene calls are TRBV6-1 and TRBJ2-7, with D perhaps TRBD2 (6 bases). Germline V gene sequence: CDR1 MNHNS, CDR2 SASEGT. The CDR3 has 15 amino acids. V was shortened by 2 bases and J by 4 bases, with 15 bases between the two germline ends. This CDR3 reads CASSETWDFTYEQYF. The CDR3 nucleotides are TGTGCCAGCAGTGAAACCTGGGACTTCACGTACGAGCAGTACTTC.

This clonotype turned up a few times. The CDR3 spells CASSLWSGRRYTF. Here the CDR3 DNA reads TGTGCCAGCAGCTTATGGTCCGGCCGTCGCTACACCTTC. The chain links TRBV5-4 to TRBJ1-2; the D is unclear. Germline assignment: CDR1 SGHNT and CDR2 YYREEE (reference sequence). V lost 2 bases and J 9 bases, leaving 14 bases between the germline ends. This CDR3 is 13 amino acids long.

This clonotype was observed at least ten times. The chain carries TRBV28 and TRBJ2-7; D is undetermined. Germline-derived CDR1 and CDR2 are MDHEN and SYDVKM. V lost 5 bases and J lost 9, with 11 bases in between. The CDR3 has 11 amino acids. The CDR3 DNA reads TGTGCCAGCAGTCCTGGCTTAGGGCAGTACTTC. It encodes CASSPGLGQYF.

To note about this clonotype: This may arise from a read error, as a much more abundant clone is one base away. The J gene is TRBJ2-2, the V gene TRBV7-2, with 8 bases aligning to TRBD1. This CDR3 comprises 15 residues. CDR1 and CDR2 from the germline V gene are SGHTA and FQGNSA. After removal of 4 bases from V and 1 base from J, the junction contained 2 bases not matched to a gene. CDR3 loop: CASSSGTGNTGELFF. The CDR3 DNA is TGTGCCAGCAGCTCCGGGACAGGGAACACCGGGGAGCTGTTTTTT. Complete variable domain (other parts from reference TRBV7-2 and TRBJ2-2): GAGVSQSPSNKVTEKGKDVELRCDPISGHTALYWYRQSLGQGLEFLIYFQGNSAPDKSGLPSDRFSAERTGGSVSTLTIQRTQQEDSAVYLCASSSGTGNTGELFFGEGSRLTVL.

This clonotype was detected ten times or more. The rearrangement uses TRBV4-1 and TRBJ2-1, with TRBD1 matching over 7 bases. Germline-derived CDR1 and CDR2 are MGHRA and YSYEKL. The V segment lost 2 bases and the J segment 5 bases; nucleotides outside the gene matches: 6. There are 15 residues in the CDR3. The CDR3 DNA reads TGCGCCAGCAGCCAATACACCGGGACAGACAATGAGCAGTTCTTC. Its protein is CASSQYTGTDNEQFF.

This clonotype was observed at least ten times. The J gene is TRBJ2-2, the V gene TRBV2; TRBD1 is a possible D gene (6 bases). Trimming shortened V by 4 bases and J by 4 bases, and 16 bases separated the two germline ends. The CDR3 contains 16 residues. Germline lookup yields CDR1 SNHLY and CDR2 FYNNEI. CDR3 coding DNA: TGTGCCAGCAGTGTCGTTAGACAGGCCTCCACCGGGGAGCTGTTTTTT. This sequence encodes CASSVVRQASTGELFF.

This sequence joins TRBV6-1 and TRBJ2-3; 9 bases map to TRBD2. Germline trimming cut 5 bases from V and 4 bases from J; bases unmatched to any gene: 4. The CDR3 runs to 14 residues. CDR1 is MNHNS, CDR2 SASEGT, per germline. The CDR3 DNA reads TGTGCCAGCAGTAGCGGGGGGCGCTCAGATACGCAGTATTTT. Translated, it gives CASSSGGRSDTQYF.

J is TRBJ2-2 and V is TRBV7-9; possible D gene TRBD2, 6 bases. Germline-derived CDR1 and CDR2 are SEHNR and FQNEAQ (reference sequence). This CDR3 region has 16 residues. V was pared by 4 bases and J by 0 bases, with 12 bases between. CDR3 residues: CASSSRAGSNTGELFF. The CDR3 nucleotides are TGTGCCAGCAGCTCACGGGCGGGGTCGAACACCGGGGAGCTGTTTTTT.

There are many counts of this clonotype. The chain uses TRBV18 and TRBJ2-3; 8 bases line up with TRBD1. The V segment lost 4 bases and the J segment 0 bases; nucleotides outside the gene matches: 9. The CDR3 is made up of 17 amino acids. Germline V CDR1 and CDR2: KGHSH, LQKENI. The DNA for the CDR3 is TGTGCCAGCTCACTGAACCGACAGGGGACTAGCACAGATACGCAGTATTTT. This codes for CASSLNRQGTSTDTQYF.

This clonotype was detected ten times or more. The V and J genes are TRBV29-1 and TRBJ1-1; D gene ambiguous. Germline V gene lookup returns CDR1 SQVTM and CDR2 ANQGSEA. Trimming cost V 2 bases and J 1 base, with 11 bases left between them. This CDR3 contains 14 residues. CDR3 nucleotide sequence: TGCAGCGTTGAATCGGTTTCCAGGAACACTGAAGCTTTCTTT. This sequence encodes CSVESVSRNTEAFF. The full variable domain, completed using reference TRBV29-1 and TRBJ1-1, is SAVISQKPSRDICQRGTSLTIQCQVDSQVTMMFWYRQQPGQSLTLIATANQGSEATYESGFVIDKFPISRPNLTFSTLTVSNMSPEDSSIYLCSVESVSRNTEAFFGQGTRLTVV.

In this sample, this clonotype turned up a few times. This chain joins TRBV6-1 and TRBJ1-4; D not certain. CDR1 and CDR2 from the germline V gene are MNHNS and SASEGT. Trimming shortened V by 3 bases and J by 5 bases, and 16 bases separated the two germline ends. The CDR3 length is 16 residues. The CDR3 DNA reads TGTGCCAGCAGTGATGGCAGGCGCCCGCAAAATGAAAAACTGTTTTTT. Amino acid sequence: CASSDGRRPQNEKLFF.

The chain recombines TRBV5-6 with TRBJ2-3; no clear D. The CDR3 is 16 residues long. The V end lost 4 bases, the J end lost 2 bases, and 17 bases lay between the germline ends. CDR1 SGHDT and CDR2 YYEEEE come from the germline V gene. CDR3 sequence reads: CASSLRTGSFTDTQYF. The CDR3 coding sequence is TGTGCCAGCAGCCTCCGGACCGGGTCCTTCACAGATACGCAGTATTTT.

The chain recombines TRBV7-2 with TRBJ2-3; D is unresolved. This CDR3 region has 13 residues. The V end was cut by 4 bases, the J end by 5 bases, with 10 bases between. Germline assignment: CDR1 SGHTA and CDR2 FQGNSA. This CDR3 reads CASSSTVGDTQYF. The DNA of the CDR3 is TGTGCCAGCAGCTCAACGGTGGGAGATACGCAGTATTTT. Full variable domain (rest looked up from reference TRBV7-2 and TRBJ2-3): GAGVSQSPSNKVTEKGKDVELRCDPISGHTALYWYRQSLGQGLEFLIYFQGNSAPDKSGLPSDRFSAERTGGSVSTLTIQRTQQEDSAVYLCASSSTVGDTQYFGPGTRLTVL.

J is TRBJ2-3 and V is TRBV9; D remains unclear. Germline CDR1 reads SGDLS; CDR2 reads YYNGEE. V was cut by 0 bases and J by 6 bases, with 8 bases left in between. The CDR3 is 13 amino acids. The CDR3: CASSVEWADTQYF. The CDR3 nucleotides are TGTGCCAGCAGCGTAGAATGGGCGGATACGCAGTATTTT.

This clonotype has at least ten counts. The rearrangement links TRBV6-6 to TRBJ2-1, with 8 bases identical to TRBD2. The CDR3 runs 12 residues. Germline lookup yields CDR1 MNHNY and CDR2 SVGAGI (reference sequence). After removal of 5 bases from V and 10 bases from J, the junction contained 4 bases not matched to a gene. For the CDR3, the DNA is TGTGCCAGCAGTGTCTTAGCGGGGGAGCAGTTCTTC. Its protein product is CASSVLAGEQFF.

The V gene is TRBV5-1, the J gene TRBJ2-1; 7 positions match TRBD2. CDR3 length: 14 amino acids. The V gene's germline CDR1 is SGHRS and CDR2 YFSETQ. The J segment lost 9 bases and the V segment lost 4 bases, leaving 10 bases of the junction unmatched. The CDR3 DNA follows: TGCGCCAGCAGCGGGAGCGGGGACGGGAGTGAGCAGTTCTTC. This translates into CASSGSGDGSEQFF.

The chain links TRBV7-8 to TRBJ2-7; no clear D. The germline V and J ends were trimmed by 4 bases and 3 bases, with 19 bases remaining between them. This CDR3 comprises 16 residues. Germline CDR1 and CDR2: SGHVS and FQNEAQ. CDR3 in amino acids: CASSSPARPTFYEQYF. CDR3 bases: TGTGCCAGCAGCTCTCCGGCGCGACCGACCTTCTACGAGCAGTACTTC.

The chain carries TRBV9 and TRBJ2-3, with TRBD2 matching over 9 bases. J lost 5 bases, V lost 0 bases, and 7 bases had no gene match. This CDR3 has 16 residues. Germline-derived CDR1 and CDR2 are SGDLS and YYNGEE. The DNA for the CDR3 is TGTGCCAGCAGCGTAGGCCCTAGCGGGATGATAGATACGCAGTATTTT. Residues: CASSVGPSGMIDTQYF.

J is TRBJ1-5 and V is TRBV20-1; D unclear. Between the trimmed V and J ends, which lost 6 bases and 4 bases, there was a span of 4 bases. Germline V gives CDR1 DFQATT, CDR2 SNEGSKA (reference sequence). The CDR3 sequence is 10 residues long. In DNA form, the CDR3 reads TGCAGTGCCGGGAATCAGCCCCAGCATTTT. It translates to CSAGNQPQHF.

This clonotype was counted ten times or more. CDR3 protein: CASSFPFGGRSEKLHF. In DNA, the CDR3 is TGTGCCAGCAGTTTCCCCTTCGGGGGTCGGTCCGAAAAACTCCACTTT. V usage is TRBV28 and J usage is TRBJ1-6, with D possibly matching TRBD1 (5 bases). V was trimmed by 3 bases and J by 16 bases, leaving 25 bases between them. This CDR3 spans 16 amino acids. Per the germline V gene, CDR1 is MDHEN and CDR2 is SYDVKM.

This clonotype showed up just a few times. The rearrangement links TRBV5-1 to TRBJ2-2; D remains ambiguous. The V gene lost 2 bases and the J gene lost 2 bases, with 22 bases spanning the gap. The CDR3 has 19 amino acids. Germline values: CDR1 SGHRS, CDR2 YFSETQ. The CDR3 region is CASSFRPLLPRVNTGELFF. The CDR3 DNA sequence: TGCGCCAGCAGCTTTAGGCCTCTCTTACCGCGAGTTAACACCGGGGAGCTGTTTTTT.